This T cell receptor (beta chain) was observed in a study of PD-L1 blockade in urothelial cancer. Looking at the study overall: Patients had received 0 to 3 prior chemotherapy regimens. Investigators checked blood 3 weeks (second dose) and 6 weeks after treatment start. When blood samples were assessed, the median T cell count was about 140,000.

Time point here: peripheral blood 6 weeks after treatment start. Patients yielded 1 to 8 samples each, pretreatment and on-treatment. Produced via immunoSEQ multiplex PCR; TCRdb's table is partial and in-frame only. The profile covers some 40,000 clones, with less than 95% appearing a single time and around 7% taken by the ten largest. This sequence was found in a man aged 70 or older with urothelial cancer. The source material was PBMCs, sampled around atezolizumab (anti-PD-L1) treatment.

The CDR3: CASSPGLAGGVGSEQYF. CDR3 in DNA: TGCGCCAGCAGCCCCGGACTAGCGGGAGGGGTAGGGAGCGAGCAGTACTTC. The chain has TRBV5-1 and TRBJ2-7; 15 bases are shared with TRBD2. V dropped 4 bases and J dropped 6; count of bases not matched to a gene: 11. The CDR3 runs 17 residues. CDR1 SGHRS and CDR2 YFSETQ come from the germline V gene.